The present entry profiles one T cell receptor beta chain with its context. Data came from immunoSEQ multiplex PCR; TCRdb stores just in-frame clones and leaves some out. The table records some 270,000 clones, around 90% of them present only once. The data belong to a study of blood T cell repertoires in COVID-19. Study-level background: Acute-phase and convalescent COVID-19 samples originated in the United States, Italy and Spain. Nucleic acid was either cDNA or gDNA, and it came from T cells, B-cell-depleted T cells, or PBMCs.

CDR3 length: 15 amino acids. In germline, CDR1 is ENHRY, CDR2 SYGVKD. Trimming pared 6 bases from V and 0 bases from J, leaving 11 bases between. Those enrolled in Seattle joined during active infection and were followed longitudinally afterward. This sequence joins TRBV10-3 and TRBJ2-2, with a tentative D call TRBD2 (6 bases). This sequence originates from an older woman with COVID-19, enrolled during active disease. The sample consisted of peripheral blood. The chain's CDR3 is CAISGGRTNTGELFF. DNA of the CDR3: TGTGCCATCAGCGGGGGTAGGACGAACACCGGGGAGCTGTTTTTT.